The T cell receptor (beta chain) described here comes from a study of CD8 T cells in ankylosing spondylitis. General study findings and limits: Significant enrichment of disease-linked clones was reportedly seen in matched ankylosing spondylitis synovial fluid. Disease-linked clones, CD8+, were relatively rare in peripheral blood. Before this, some motif variants had been reported in reactive arthritis synovial fluid and blood. A motif of roughly 8 highly homologous TCR beta variants was seen as apparently characteristic of ankylosing spondylitis blood.

The CDR3 length is 12 residues. CDR1 is MNHEY, CDR2 SVGAGI, per germline. The V end lost 6 bases, the J end lost 10 bases, and 14 bases lay between the germline ends. TCRdb itself ran the 5' RACE reads through MiXCR, one entry per CDR3 protein. The repertoire has a few hundred thousand distinct CDR3 sequences, 20% to 25% of them found once; the top ten carry around 13%. With regard to this clonotype: Its antigen is still unknown.

The sequence derives from a male donor with ankylosing spondylitis or in good health (not recorded which). The rearrangement uses TRBV6-5 and TRBJ2-3, with D perhaps being TRBD1 or TRBD2 (5 bases each). Material: blood, either unsorted or a sorted T cell fraction (not recorded which). CDR3 DNA: TGTGCCAGCAGCGCCGGGACGGGTTCGCAGTATTTT. This gives the protein CASSAGTGSQYF.